The 23 T cell receptor beta chains presented below share a single source sample, sequenced in a study of OX40 agonist ivuxolimab in advanced cancers. Sequencing was performed with immunoSEQ multiplex PCR; in TCRdb, only in-frame clones are kept and a portion is missing. Found here are tens of thousands of clones, about 87% of them singletons; the top ten hold 6.5% to 9%. The starting material was CD4+ or CD8+ T cells sorted from blood, obtained in a trial of the OX40 agonist ivuxolimab. The receptors here all came from an adult with an advanced solid tumor such as melanoma, head and neck, liver or kidney cancer.

This clone has a single count. This rearrangement joins TRBV5-1 to TRBJ2-3; D is ambiguous. CDR1 and CDR2 from the germline V gene are SGHRS and YFSETQ. This CDR3 has 15 residues. V lost 1 base and J 1 base, leaving 10 bases between the germline ends. CDR3 protein: CASSLQEWGTDTQYF. As DNA, the CDR3 is TGCGCCAGCAGCTTGCAGGAGTGGGGCACAGATACGCAGTATTTT.

The chain is built from TRBV19 and TRBJ1-6, with D tentatively TRBD1 (6 bases). The CDR3 extends over 14 amino acids. The V end lost 4 bases, the J end lost 8 bases, and 12 bases lay between the germline ends. CDR1 is LNHDA and CDR2 is SQIVND in the germline V gene (reference sequence). The CDR3 region has the DNA TGTGCCAGTAGTAAGTGGACAGCCGATTCACCCCTCCACTTT. Translating gives CASSKWTADSPLHF.

Concerning this clone: Different DNA sequences within this sample yield the same CDR3. The rearrangement links TRBV7-9 to TRBJ1-2; 9 nucleotides align to TRBD1. CDR3 length: 12 residues. V lost 6 bases, J lost 8 bases, and 4 bases stayed unmatched. Germline assignment: CDR1 SEHNR and CDR2 FQNEAQ (reference sequence). The CDR3 loop reads CASSWTGDGYTF. The CDR3 DNA follows: TGTGCCAGCAGTTGGACAGGGGACGGCTACACCTTC.

This chain links TRBV27 with TRBJ2-3, with 8 bases fitting TRBD1. From germline, CDR1 is MNHEY and CDR2 SMNVEV (reference sequence). The V segment lost 5 bases and the J segment 7 bases; nucleotides outside the gene matches: 5. The CDR3 consists of 13 residues. CDR3 in DNA: TGTGCCAGCAGTATCAGGGGGCCGAATACGCAGTATTTT. This encodes CASSIRGPNTQYF.

The chain has TRBV19 and TRBJ1-4; no definite D call. V lost 3 bases to trimming and J lost 4 bases, with 6 bases between them. The CDR3 loop spans 13 amino acids. Looked up from germline, CDR1 is LNHDA and CDR2 is SQIVND (reference sequence). The CDR3 sequence is CASSIRYNEKLFF. The CDR3 DNA reads as TGTGCCAGTAGTATCCGGTATAATGAAAAACTGTTTTTT.

J is TRBJ1-2 and V is TRBV7-9; D unclear. With 6 bases removed from V and 9 bases from J, the gap between germline ends came to 20 bases. Germline assignment: CDR1 SEHNR and CDR2 FQNEAQ (reference sequence). The CDR3 loop spans 14 amino acids. In DNA form, the CDR3 reads TGTGCCAGCAGGGATGGACGGACCCCTTATCGCTACACCTTC. Protein sequence: CASRDGRTPYRYTF.

This chain links TRBV6-1 with TRBJ2-1; TRBD2 aligns across 13 bases. CDR1 is MNHNS and CDR2 is SASEGT in the germline V gene. V shed 1 base and J 6 bases; nucleotides not matched to a gene: 0. The CDR3 has 15 amino acids. CDR3 coding DNA: TGTGCCAGCAGTGAAGGGACTAGCGGGAGCAATGAGCAGTTCTTC. Translating gives CASSEGTSGSNEQFF.

On this clone: Compared with germline, one end of the junction differs, possibly owing to a read error. This sequence joins TRBV11-2 and TRBJ2-7; 9 positions match TRBD2. Per germline, CDR1 SGHAT and CDR2 FQNNGV. The CDR3 consists of 14 residues. The CDR3 loop is CASSLAGEAYEQYF. The CDR3 DNA follows: TGTGCCAGCAGTTTAGCGGGAGAGGCCTACGAGCAGTACTTC.

The chain joins TRBV27 to TRBJ1-1, with D possibly being TRBD1 (6 bases). The germline V gene encodes CDR1 MNHEY and CDR2 SMNVEV (reference sequence). V gave up 6 bases and J gave up 2 bases, with 16 bases separating them. This CDR3 spans 15 amino acids. This chain's CDR3 is CASRLLRTENTEAFF. Here the CDR3 DNA reads TGTGCCAGCAGACTACTACGGACAGAAAACACTGAAGCTTTCTTT.

The J gene is TRBJ1-6, the V gene TRBV10-2; the D gene is possibly TRBD1 (6 bases). The length of the CDR3 is 14 residues. Trimming took off 5 bases at V and 7 bases at J, with 12 bases between the two ends. Germline V CDR1 and CDR2: WSHSY, SAAADI. CDR3 in amino acids: CASSRGGRNSPLHF. The CDR3 nucleotides read TGCGCCAGCAGTCGAGGGGGGAGAAATTCACCCCTCCACTTT.

The chain combines TRBV11-2 with TRBJ2-5; D gene unclear. This CDR3 comprises 13 residues. V was shortened by 1 base and J by 5 bases, with 8 bases between the two germline ends. The V gene's germline CDR1 is SGHAT and CDR2 FQNNGV. The CDR3 loop reads CASSLVLGETQYF. The CDR3 DNA is TGTGCCAGCAGCTTAGTCTTGGGGGAGACCCAGTACTTC.

This chain uses TRBV18 with TRBJ1-5; 8 nucleotides match TRBD1. V lost 6 bases, J lost 4 bases, and 5 bases stayed unmatched. The CDR3 covers 14 residues. Germline-derived CDR1 and CDR2 are KGHSH and LQKENI. The CDR3 DNA reads as TGTGCCAGCTCGCTGGACAGGGATAATCAGCCCCAGCATTTT. This translates into CASSLDRDNQPQHF.

The genes are TRBV18 and TRBJ2-3; TRBD2 matches at 11 bases. Germline V gives CDR1 KGHSH, CDR2 LQKENI. With V trimmed by 6 bases and J by 0 bases, 5 bases remained unmatched. This CDR3 spans 16 amino acids. The CDR3 region has the DNA TGTGCCAGCTCTCTGGGACTAGCGGCTAGCACAGATACGCAGTATTTT. The encoded protein is CASSLGLAASTDTQYF.

The chain links TRBV30 to TRBJ2-5; tentative D call: TRBD2 (7 bases). CDR1 and CDR2 (germline): GTSNPN, SVGIG (reference sequence). The CDR3 is 12 residues long. Deletions cut 3 bases from V and 10 bases from J, with 15 bases between. The CDR3 coding sequence is TGTGCCTGGAGCGGGGGGCGATCGAACCAGTACTTC. Residues: CAWSGGRSNQYF.

The chain employs TRBV28 and TRBJ2-7; D is undetermined. CDR3 length: 13 residues. CDR1 MDHEN and CDR2 SYDVKM come from the germline V gene. With 6 bases removed from V and 3 bases from J, the gap between germline ends came to 12 bases. CDR3 region: CASRARVVYEQYF. In DNA, the CDR3 is TGTGCCAGCAGGGCAAGGGTGGTCTACGAGCAGTACTTC. Supplemented by reference TRBV28 and TRBJ2-7, the full variable domain reads DVKVTQSSRYLVKRTGEKVFLECVQDMDHENMFWYRQDPGLGLRLIYFSYDVKMKEKGDIPEGYSVSREKKERFSLILESASTNQTSMYLCASRARVVYEQYFGPGTRLTVT.

The chain carries TRBV5-8 and TRBJ2-7; 8 bases line up with TRBD2. With 4 bases clipped from V and 0 bases from J, the junction kept 6 bases outside the gene matches. CDR3 length: 15 residues. CDR1 and CDR2 from the germline V gene are SGHTS and YDEGEE. The CDR3 spells CASSQDLAGSYEQYF. CDR3 DNA sequence: TGTGCCAGCAGCCAAGATCTAGCGGGCTCCTACGAGCAGTACTTC.

By share of the sample, this clone is medium-sized. This chain's CDR3 is CASSKDRGGYTF. The CDR3, as DNA: TGTGCCAGCAGCAAGGACAGGGGAGGCTACACCTTC. The chain employs TRBV6-6 and TRBJ1-2; 9 nucleotides align to TRBD1. V was clipped by 6 bases and J by 8 bases; unmatched bases: 4. The CDR3 loop spans 12 amino acids. Germline lookup yields CDR1 MNHNY and CDR2 SVGAGI (reference sequence).

The genes are TRBV27 and TRBJ2-2; D ambiguous. V was cut by 1 base and J by 0 bases, with 9 bases left in between. Germline CDR1 MNHEY, CDR2 SMNVEV (reference sequence). The CDR3 loop spans 16 amino acids. CDR3 DNA: TGTGCCAGCAGTTTATACGCCAGTCCGAACACCGGGGAGCTGTTTTTT. As protein: CASSLYASPNTGELFF.

The rearrangement uses TRBV6-5 and TRBJ1-1; a weak D match, TRBD1 (5 bases). CDR1 is MNHEY and CDR2 is SVGAGI in the germline V gene. The CDR3 covers 15 residues. V was trimmed by 0 bases and J by 3 bases, leaving 11 bases between them. CDR3 coding DNA: TGTGCCAGCAGTTACTCGAGGATACAGGACACTGAAGCTTTCTTT. Translated, it gives CASSYSRIQDTEAFF.

V and J are TRBV5-5 and TRBJ1-5; D is perhaps TRBD1 (5 bases). The germline gives CDR1 SGHKS, CDR2 YYEKEE (reference sequence). V was clipped by 3 bases and J by 4 bases, with 14 bases between them. This CDR3 has 15 amino acids. CDR3 bases: TGTGCCAGCAGCTGGACGGGGGGGATTAATCAGCCCCAGCATTTT. Its translation is CASSWTGGINQPQHF.

The chain joins TRBV7-3 to TRBJ1-6, with D perhaps matching TRBD1 (5 bases). This CDR3 is built from 12 residues. The germline gives CDR1 SGHTA, CDR2 FQGTGA. Trimming removed 4 bases at V and 8 bases at J, with 6 bases between. CDR3 in amino acids: CASSSGDSPLHF. The CDR3 coding sequence is TGTGCCAGCAGCTCGGGGGATTCACCCCTCCACTTT.

The rearrangement joins TRBV7-9 to TRBJ2-3; D uncertain. The germline V gene encodes CDR1 SEHNR and CDR2 FQNEAQ (reference sequence). CDR3 length equals 14 residues. The germline V and J ends were trimmed by 5 bases and 4 bases, with 13 bases remaining between them. As DNA, the CDR3 is TGTGCCAGCAGCCCGGAACTCGTCCCAGATACGCAGTATTTT. Its translation: CASSPELVPDTQYF. Complete variable domain (other parts from reference TRBV7-9 and TRBJ2-3): DTGVSQNPRHKITKRGQNVTFRCDPISEHNRLYWYRQTLGQGPEFLTYFQNEAQLEKSRLLSDRFSAERPKGSFSTLEIQRTEQGDSAMYLCASSPELVPDTQYFGPGTRLTVL.

The chain couples TRBV6-5 to TRBJ2-3; a possible D gene is TRBD1 (5 bases). V was pared by 6 bases and J by 0 bases, with 7 bases between. Germline CDR1 reads MNHEY; CDR2 reads SVGAGI. The CDR3 covers 13 residues. The CDR3 region has the DNA TGTGCCAGCAGAAGGGGAAGCACAGATACGCAGTATTTT. Protein sequence: CASRRGSTDTQYF.